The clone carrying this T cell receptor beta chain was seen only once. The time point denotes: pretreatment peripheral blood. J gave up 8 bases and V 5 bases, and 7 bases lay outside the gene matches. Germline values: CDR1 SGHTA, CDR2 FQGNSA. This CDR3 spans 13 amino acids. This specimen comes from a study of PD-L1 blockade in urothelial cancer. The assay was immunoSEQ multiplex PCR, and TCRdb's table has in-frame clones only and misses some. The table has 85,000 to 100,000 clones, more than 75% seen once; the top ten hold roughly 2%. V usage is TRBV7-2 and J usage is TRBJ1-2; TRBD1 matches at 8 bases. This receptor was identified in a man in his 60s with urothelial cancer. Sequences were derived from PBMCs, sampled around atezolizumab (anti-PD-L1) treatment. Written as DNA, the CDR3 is TGTGCCAGCAGCGGGGGACAGGTGGGAGGCTACACCTTC. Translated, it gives CASSGGQVGGYTF.